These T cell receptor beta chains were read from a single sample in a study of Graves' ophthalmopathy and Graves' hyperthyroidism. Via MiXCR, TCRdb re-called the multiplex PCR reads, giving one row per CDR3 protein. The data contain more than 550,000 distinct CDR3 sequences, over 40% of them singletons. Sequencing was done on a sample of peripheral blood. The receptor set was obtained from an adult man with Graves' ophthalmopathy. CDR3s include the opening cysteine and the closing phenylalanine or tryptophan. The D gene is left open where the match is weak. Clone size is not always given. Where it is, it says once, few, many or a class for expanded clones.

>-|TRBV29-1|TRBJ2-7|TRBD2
CSVGSSGSYEQYF
TGCAGCGTTGGATCTAGCGGGTCCTACGAGCAGTACTTC
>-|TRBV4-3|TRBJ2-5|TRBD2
CASSPRTSGTQETQYF
TGCGCCAGCAGCCCACGGACTAGCGGCACCCAAGAGACCCAGTACTTC
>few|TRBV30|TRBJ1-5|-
CAWSSGVLPGQPQHF
TGTGCCTGGAGCAGTGGCGTATTACCCGGGCAGCCCCAGCATTTT
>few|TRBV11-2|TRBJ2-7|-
CASMVGASYEQYF
TGTGCCAGCATGGTGGGGGCGAGTTACGAGCAGTACTTC
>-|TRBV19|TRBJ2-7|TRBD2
CASSILAGATYEQYF
TGTGCCAGTAGTATCCTAGCGGGAGCTACCTACGAGCAGTACTTC
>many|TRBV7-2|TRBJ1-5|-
CASSFQGTSNQPQHF
TGTGCCAGCAGCTTCCAGGGTACGAGCAATCAGCCCCAGCATTTT
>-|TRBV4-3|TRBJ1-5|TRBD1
CASSQELRTGLQPQHF
TGCGCCAGCAGCCAAGAACTAAGGACAGGGTTACAGCCCCAGCATTTT
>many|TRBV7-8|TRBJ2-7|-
CASSLESHRAYEQYF
TGTGCCAGCAGCCTAGAGTCGCATCGGGCATACGAGCAGTACTTC
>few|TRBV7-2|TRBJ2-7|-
CASSLALPSPSYDWNEQYF
TGTGCCAGCAGCTTAGCTCTTCCTAGCCCGTCCTACGATTGGAACGAGCAGTACTTC
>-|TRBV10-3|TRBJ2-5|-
CAVARGGSQYF
TGTGCCGTAGCCAGGGGAGGTTCGCAGTACTTC
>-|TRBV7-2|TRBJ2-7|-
CASSLGGGKYEQYF
TGTGCCAGCAGCTTAGGGGGCGGGAAATACGAGCAGTACTTC
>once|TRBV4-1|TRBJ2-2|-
CASSPGDVFTGELFF
TGCGCCAGCAGCCCGGGGGACGTCTTCACCGGGGAGCTGTTTTTT
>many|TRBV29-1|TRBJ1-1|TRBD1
CSIRQGLGAFF
TGCAGTATTCGACAGGGGCTGGGAGCTTTCTTT
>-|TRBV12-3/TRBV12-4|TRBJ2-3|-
CASSFLVHTDTQYF
TGTGCCAGCAGTTTTCTGGTACACACAGATACGCAGTATTTT
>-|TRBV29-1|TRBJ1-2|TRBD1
CSVLEGGQDYGYTF
TGCAGCGTGTTGGAGGGGGGACAGGACTATGGCTACACCTTC
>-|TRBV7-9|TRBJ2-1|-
CASSLQSIYNEQFF
TGTGCCAGCAGCTTACAGTCTATATACAATGAGCAGTTCTTC
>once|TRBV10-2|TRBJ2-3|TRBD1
CASSLVGQGRTDTQYF
TGCGCCAGCAGCTTGGTGGGACAGGGTCGCACAGATACGCAGTATTTT
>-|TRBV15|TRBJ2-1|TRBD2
CATSRRGGRNEQFF
TGTGCCACCAGCAGACGGGGCGGGAGGAATGAGCAGTTCTTC
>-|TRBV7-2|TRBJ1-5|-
CASSTGQPQHF
TGTGCCAGTAGTACGGGACAGCCCCAGCATTTT
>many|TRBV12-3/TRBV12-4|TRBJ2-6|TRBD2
CASSFSSGRVSGANVLTF
TGTGCCAGCAGCTTTTCTAGCGGGCGAGTCTCTGGGGCCAACGTCCTGACTTTC
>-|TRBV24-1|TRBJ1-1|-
CATSDRQTEAFF
TGTGCCACCAGTGATCGTCAGACTGAAGCTTTCTTT
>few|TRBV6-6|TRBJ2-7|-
CASSYSESYEQYF
TGTGCCAGCAGTTACTCGGAATCCTACGAGCAGTACTTC
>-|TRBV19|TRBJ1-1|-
CAREDGLTEAFF
TGTGCTAGAGAGGACGGCCTCACTGAAGCTTTCTTT